This T cell receptor beta chain was recorded in a study of blood T cell repertoires in COVID-19. Study information: Samples representing acute and convalescent COVID-19 were sourced from the United States, Italy and Spain. The cDNA or gDNA used as material had been derived from T cells, B-cell-depleted T cells, or PBMCs.

This clone was observed a few times. Trimming cost V 6 bases and J 7 bases; bases outside gene matches: 8. This CDR3 is 15 amino acids long. Per the germline V gene, CDR1 is SNHLY and CDR2 is FYNNEI. In the study's own analysis: Estimation of nucleated cell counts was performed using reference gene primer amplification. Repertoires were generated with immunoSEQ multiplex PCR, while TCRdb's copy carries only in-frame clones and drops some. The DNA was the basis for D and trimming; V, J and clone size are from that table. This sample has 130,000 or so clones, with 75% to 90% found just once. This clonotype originated in a man between 60 and 75 years old with active or convalescent COVID-19. Material for sequencing was peripheral blood. The rearrangement uses TRBV2 and TRBJ2-1; 11 bases are a match to TRBD2. The CDR3 nucleotides read TGTGCCAGCAGGGGGAGGACTAGCGGGTTTAATGAGCAGTTCTTC. Translated, it gives CASRGRTSGFNEQFF.